These 8 T cell receptor beta chains share one sample of origin, sequenced in a study of shared clonotypes between healthy human individuals. Some clones are missing from TCRdb's copy, which holds only in-frame ones; the method was immunoSEQ multiplex PCR. The sample yields some 1,400,000 clones, roughly 97% seen once. Material for sequencing was naive CD4+ T cells sorted from blood. Sample subset: CD45RA+ positively selected. These receptor sequences come from a man in his thirties or forties in good health.

The chain uses TRBV9 and TRBJ2-1; 8 bases are a match to TRBD2. This CDR3 region has 18 residues. J lost 0 bases, V lost 0 bases, and 8 bases had no gene match. The V gene's germline CDR1 is SGDLS and CDR2 YYNGEE. CDR3: CASSVDGRVGSSYNEQFF. In DNA form, the CDR3 reads TGTGCCAGCAGCGTAGACGGGAGGGTGGGGAGCTCCTACAATGAGCAGTTCTTC.

The chain combines TRBV6-1 with TRBJ2-2; TRBD2 is a possible D gene (5 bases). V was clipped by 8 bases and J by 4 bases, with 14 bases between them. This CDR3 has 14 residues. The germline CDR1 and CDR2 sequences are MNHNS and SASEGT. The CDR3 nucleotides are TGTGCCAGCCGTCGGGGATTAATCACCGGGGAGCTGTTTTTT. Its protein is CASRRGLITGELFF.

For this clone: Different DNA sequences within this sample yield the same CDR3. The chain has TRBV28 and TRBJ1-4; D unresolved. Between the trimmed V and J ends, which lost 3 bases and 7 bases, there was a span of 6 bases. Germline-derived CDR1 and CDR2 are MDHEN and SYDVKM. This CDR3 has 12 residues. The CDR3: CASSLLGEKLFF. In nucleotides, the CDR3 is TGTGCCAGCAGTTTGTTGGGTGAAAAACTGTTTTTT.

The genes are TRBV28 and TRBJ1-2; D uncertain. Germline V gives CDR1 MDHEN, CDR2 SYDVKM. There are 14 residues in the CDR3. V gave up 3 bases and J gave up 2 bases, with 10 bases separating them. CDR3: CASSFPLPNYGYTF. CDR3 sequence (DNA): TGTGCCAGCAGTTTCCCCCTTCCGAACTATGGCTACACCTTC.

V and J are TRBV5-1 and TRBJ2-1; 11 nucleotides match TRBD2. This CDR3 region has 19 residues. CDR1 is SGHRS, CDR2 YFSETQ, per germline. V shed 2 bases, J shed 8 bases, and the junction held 18 bases outside the gene matches. DNA for the CDR3: TGCGCCAGCAGCTTTAAACTAGCGGGAGATTTCCCCCTTGTTGATGAGCAGTTCTTC. Amino acid sequence: CASSFKLAGDFPLVDEQFF. Full variable domain (rest looked up from reference TRBV5-1 and TRBJ2-1): KAGVTQTPRYLIKTRGQQVTLSCSPISGHRSVSWYQQTPGQGLQFLFEYFSETQRNKGNFPGRFSGRQFSNSRSEMNVSTLELGDSALYLCASSFKLAGDFPLVDEQFFGPGTRLTVL.

The V gene is TRBV7-9, the J gene TRBJ2-7, with 11 bases matching TRBD1. This CDR3 contains 15 residues. The germline CDR1 and CDR2 sequences are SEHNR and FQNEAQ (reference sequence). The ends lost 2 bases at V and 3 bases at J; junction bases unmatched: 3. The CDR3 nucleotides read TGTGCCAGCAGCTTAACCGGGACAGGGGGCTACGAGCAGTACTTC. As protein: CASSLTGTGGYEQYF.

The gene calls are TRBV28 and TRBJ2-1; 9 positions match TRBD1. V was pared by 6 bases and J by 8 bases, with 5 bases of the junction left unmatched. CDR1 MDHEN and CDR2 SYDVKM come from the germline V gene. This CDR3 contains 13 residues. The CDR3 protein is CASRITGGHEQFF. The CDR3, as DNA: TGTGCCAGCAGAATAACAGGGGGCCATGAGCAGTTCTTC.

J is TRBJ2-7 and V is TRBV6-5; 11 bases are a match to TRBD2. Germline loops: CDR1 MNHEY, CDR2 SVGAGI. This CDR3 is 16 amino acids long. The ends lost 3 bases at V and 6 bases at J; junction bases unmatched: 10. The CDR3 loop is CASSYISGRARSEQYF. CDR3 coding DNA: TGTGCCAGCAGTTATATTAGCGGGAGGGCCCGATCCGAGCAGTACTTC.